One and the same sample provided the 19 T cell receptor beta chains below, sequenced in a study of beta chain features in type 1 diabetes. Points from the study as a whole: Researchers report that Type 1 diabetes patients had moderately but significantly shorter TCRB CDR3s across all four CD4+ subsets.

Reverse transcribing all isolated RNA meant expressed TCRB transcripts were sequenced. Generated by immunoSEQ multiplex PCR, the TCRdb table keeps only in-frame clones and is missing some. The top ten hold around 0.017% of the sample, which has some 250,000 clones, approximately 10% seen once. These TCRs are of unknown antigen specificity. The sequencing input was naive CD4+ T cells from blood. The receptors originated from a man aged 25 to 40 with type 1 diabetes.

Only a few counts were recorded for this clone. The genes are TRBV5-1 and TRBJ1-5; TRBD1 matches 7 bases. The CDR3 loop spans 14 amino acids. Losses at the gene ends were 4 bases for V and 4 bases for J; bases not matched to a gene: 5. CDR1 is SGHRS and CDR2 is YFSETQ in the germline V gene. For the CDR3, the DNA is TGCGCCAGCAGCCAGGGGGACAGAAATCAGCCCCAGCATTTT. This gives the protein CASSQGDRNQPQHF.

The chain combines TRBV2 with TRBJ1-6; 9 bases fit TRBD1. V was clipped by 7 bases and J by 7 bases; unmatched bases: 11. The germline V gene encodes CDR1 SNHLY and CDR2 FYNNEI. The CDR3 totals 16 residues. CDR3 bases: TGTGCCAGCATAGGAGCTCCCGGGACAGGGAATTCACCCCTCCACTTT. It translates to CASIGAPGTGNSPLHF. Full variable domain (outside the CDR3, taken from reference TRBV2 and TRBJ1-6): EPEVTQTPSHQVTQMGQEVILRCVPISNHLYFYWYRQILGQKVEFLVSFYNNEISEKSEIFDDQFSVERPDGSNFTLKIRSTKLEDSAMYFCASIGAPGTGNSPLHFGNGTRLTVT.

The rearrangement links TRBV19 to TRBJ1-1; D gene uncertain. This CDR3 has 13 amino acids. V lost 3 bases, J lost 4 bases, and 9 bases lay in between. Per the germline V gene, CDR1 is LNHDA and CDR2 is SQIVND (reference sequence). CDR3 coding DNA: TGTGCCAGTAGTATCGCGGTTACCACTGAAGCTTTCTTT. It encodes CASSIAVTTEAFF.

The chain couples TRBV2 to TRBJ2-1; a possible D gene is TRBD2 (7 bases). The CDR3 runs to 15 residues. Germline CDR1 reads SNHLY; CDR2 reads FYNNEI. The ends were cut back, 2 bases at V and 9 bases at J, with 17 bases in the middle. For the CDR3, the DNA is TGTGCCAGCAGTGAAAAGGCGGGGGCCGTCGGTGAGCAGTTCTTC. Translation: CASSEKAGAVGEQFF.

V gene TRBV5-1 combines with J gene TRBJ2-5; TRBD2 matches at 7 bases. Germline V gives CDR1 SGHRS, CDR2 YFSETQ. Germline trimming cut 4 bases from V and 2 bases from J; bases unmatched to any gene: 5. The CDR3 is 14 amino acids. The CDR3 nucleotides are TGCGCCAGCAGCCCCGGTAGCGGGCAAGAGACCCAGTACTTC. It codes for CASSPGSGQETQYF.

This clone was detected only a few times. The chain combines TRBV18 with TRBJ1-1, with 8 bases that match TRBD1. The germline V gene encodes CDR1 KGHSH and CDR2 LQKENI. The CDR3 covers 15 residues. V gave up 3 bases and J gave up 4 bases; unmatched junction bases: 7. DNA of the CDR3: TGTGCCAGCTCACCGGGCCGGACAGGGCGCACTGAAGCTTTCTTT. This codes for CASSPGRTGRTEAFF. Looking up the rest from reference TRBV18 and TRBJ1-1 gives the full variable domain: NAGVMQNPRHLVRRRGQEARLRCSPMKGHSHVYWYRQLPEEGLKFMVYLQKENIIDESGMPKERFSAEFPKEGPSILRIQQVVRGDSAAYFCASSPGRTGRTEAFFGQGTRLTVV.

J is TRBJ2-7 and V is TRBV6-1, with a weak D call TRBD2 (6 bases). The V end was cut by 7 bases, the J end by 0 bases, with 13 bases between. The length of the CDR3 is 14 residues. CDR1 and CDR2 from the germline V gene are MNHNS and SASEGT. CDR3 DNA: TGTGCCAGCATTTGGCCGGGGGACTCCTACGAGCAGTACTTC. It translates to CASIWPGDSYEQYF.

This rearrangement joins TRBV28 to TRBJ2-1; D unclear. Per germline, CDR1 MDHEN and CDR2 SYDVKM. CDR3 size: 16 residues. Trimming took off 5 bases at V and 0 bases at J, with 14 bases between the two ends. This CDR3 reads CASSGAAFSSYNEQFF. CDR3 in DNA: TGTGCCAGCAGTGGTGCTGCCTTCAGCTCCTACAATGAGCAGTTCTTC.

This clone was seen only a few times. The gene calls are TRBV5-1 and TRBJ1-6; 8 nucleotides agree with TRBD1. With V trimmed by 0 bases and J by 9 bases, 5 bases remained unmatched. This CDR3 has 15 residues. The germline CDR1 and CDR2 sequences are SGHRS and YFSETQ. CDR3 residues: CASSLGTGRGSPLHF. Here the CDR3 DNA reads TGCGCCAGCAGCTTGGGGACAGGGAGAGGTTCACCCCTCCACTTT.

This clone was seen more than once but under ten times. The chain combines TRBV12-5 with TRBJ2-7, with D possibly TRBD1 on 5 matching bases. CDR1 and CDR2 from the germline V gene are LGHNT and FRNRAP. This CDR3 comprises 14 residues. Trimming removed 4 bases at V and 2 bases at J, with 12 bases between. CDR3 loop: CASGSPGIPYEQYF. In DNA form, the CDR3 reads TGTGCTAGTGGTTCCCCAGGGATCCCCTACGAGCAGTACTTC.

The V call is TRBV11-2, the J call TRBJ2-7; no clear D. Deletions cut 1 base from V and 6 bases from J, with 10 bases between. The CDR3 loop spans 13 amino acids. CDR1 SGHAT and CDR2 FQNNGV come from the germline V gene. The CDR3 bases are TGTGCCAGCAGCTTAGGTGTGGCAGTCGAGCAGTACTTC. It encodes CASSLGVAVEQYF.

In its sample, this clone was seen a few times. This sequence joins TRBV5-8 and TRBJ1-1, with unresolved D. V shed 4 bases and J shed 3 bases, with 16 bases lying between them. This CDR3 is built from 15 residues. Germline CDR1 is SGHTS and CDR2 is YDEGEE. The CDR3: CASSPFAGLDTEAFF. CDR3 DNA: TGTGCCAGCAGCCCCTTCGCGGGTTTGGACACTGAAGCTTTCTTT.

This clone showed up just a few times. The chain employs TRBV29-1 and TRBJ2-5, with 10 bases aligning to TRBD1. V gave up 3 bases and J gave up 5 bases; unmatched junction bases: 15. The CDR3 length is 17 residues. From germline, CDR1 is SQVTM and CDR2 ANQGSEA. The CDR3 DNA follows: TGCAGCGTTGATATAGTCCGGGACAGGGGATTTCAGGAGACCCAGTACTTC. Translation: CSVDIVRDRGFQETQYF.

The chain has TRBV28 and TRBJ2-1; D is ambiguous. Between the trimmed V and J ends, which lost 8 bases and 5 bases, there was a span of 4 bases. CDR1 is MDHEN and CDR2 is SYDVKM in the germline V gene. The CDR3 runs 10 residues. The CDR3 here is CASQNNEQFF. CDR3 bases: TGTGCCAGCCAAAACAATGAGCAGTTCTTC.

The chain is built from TRBV4-1 and TRBJ1-2, with D unresolved. The V and J ends lost 0 bases and 7 bases respectively, with 6 bases between them. Looked up from germline, CDR1 is MGHRA and CDR2 is YSYEKL. The CDR3 runs 12 residues. The CDR3 reads CASSQDFSGYTF. DNA of the CDR3: TGCGCCAGCAGCCAAGATTTCAGTGGCTACACCTTC.

The chain couples TRBV7-8 to TRBJ1-5; D might be TRBD1 (6 bases). Trimming stripped 1 base from V and 3 bases from J, with 10 bases between. The CDR3 consists of 15 residues. Germline V lookup: CDR1 SGHVS, CDR2 FQNEAQ. The CDR3 spells CASSLEGGYNQPQHF. Here the CDR3 DNA reads TGTGCCAGCAGCTTAGAGGGGGGGTACAATCAGCCCCAGCATTTT.

CDR3 in DNA: TGTGCCAGCTCACCAGAAGGTTCCCTAGACGTGCAGTACTTC. It specifies CASSPEGSLDVQYF. This chain connects TRBV18 to TRBJ2-7; D gene unclear. V lost 2 bases and J 9 bases, leaving 17 bases between the germline ends. In germline, CDR1 is KGHSH, CDR2 LQKENI. The CDR3 totals 14 residues. Supplemented by reference TRBV18 and TRBJ2-7, the full variable domain reads NAGVMQNPRHLVRRRGQEARLRCSPMKGHSHVYWYRQLPEEGLKFMVYLQKENIIDESGMPKERFSAEFPKEGPSILRIQQVVRGDSAAYFCASSPEGSLDVQYFGPGTRLTVT.

This clone was counted between two and nine times. The rearrangement links TRBV18 to TRBJ2-7, with 10 bases that match TRBD1. This CDR3 is built from 16 residues. Germline CDR1 and CDR2: KGHSH and LQKENI. With V trimmed by 6 bases and J by 1 base, 9 bases remained unmatched. This CDR3 is CASSPRGGQGSYEQYF. DNA of the CDR3: TGTGCCAGCTCCCCGAGAGGGGGACAGGGGTCCTACGAGCAGTACTTC.

The gene calls are TRBV11-1 and TRBJ2-2, with 7 bases aligning to TRBD2. The CDR3 is made up of 16 amino acids. Trimming removed 5 bases from V and 6 bases from J; junction bases left unmatched: 12. CDR1 and CDR2 from the germline V gene are SGHAT and FQDESV (reference sequence). CDR3 bases: TGTGCCAGCAGCCCCGGGGGAGCGGGGCAACCCGGGGAGCTGTTTTTT. Protein: CASSPGGAGQPGELFF.